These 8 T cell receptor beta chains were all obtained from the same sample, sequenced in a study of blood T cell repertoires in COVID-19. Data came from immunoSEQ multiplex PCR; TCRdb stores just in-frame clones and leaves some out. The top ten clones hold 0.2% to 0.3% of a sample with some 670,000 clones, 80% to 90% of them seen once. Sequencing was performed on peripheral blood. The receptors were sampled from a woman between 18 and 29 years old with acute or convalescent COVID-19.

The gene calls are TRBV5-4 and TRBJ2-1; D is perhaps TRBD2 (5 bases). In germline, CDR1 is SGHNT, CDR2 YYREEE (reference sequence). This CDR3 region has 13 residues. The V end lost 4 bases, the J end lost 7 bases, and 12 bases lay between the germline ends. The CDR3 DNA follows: TGTGCCAGCAGCCGGGATGTAGTAAATGAGCAGTTCTTC. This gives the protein CASSRDVVNEQFF. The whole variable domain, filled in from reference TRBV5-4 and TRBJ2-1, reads ETGVTQSPTHLIKTRGQQVTLRCSSQSGHNTVSWYQQALGQGPQFIFQYYREEENGRGNFPPRFSGLQFPNYSSELNVNALELDDSALYLCASSRDVVNEQFFGPGTRLTVL.

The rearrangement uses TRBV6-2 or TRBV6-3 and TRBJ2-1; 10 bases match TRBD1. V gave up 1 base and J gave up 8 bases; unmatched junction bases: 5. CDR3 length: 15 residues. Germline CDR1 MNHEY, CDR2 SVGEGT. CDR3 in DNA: TGTGCCAGCAGTTACTTGGACAGGGGGAGGGATGAGCAGTTCTTC. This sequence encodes CASSYLDRGRDEQFF.

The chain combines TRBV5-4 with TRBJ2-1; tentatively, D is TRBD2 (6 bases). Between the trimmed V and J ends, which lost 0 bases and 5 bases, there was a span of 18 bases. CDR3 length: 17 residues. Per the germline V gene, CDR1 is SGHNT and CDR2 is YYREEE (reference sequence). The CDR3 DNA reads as TGTGCCAGCAGCTTGGTTTTAGGGGCGGGGACTGACAATGAGCAGTTCTTC. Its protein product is CASSLVLGAGTDNEQFF.

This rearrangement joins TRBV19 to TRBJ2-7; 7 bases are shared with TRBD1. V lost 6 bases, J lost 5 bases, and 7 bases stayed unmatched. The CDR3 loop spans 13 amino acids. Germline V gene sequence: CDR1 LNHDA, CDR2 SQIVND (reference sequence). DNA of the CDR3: TGTGCCAGTAGCACAGGGGCATCGCACGAGCAGTACTTC. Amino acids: CASSTGASHEQYF.

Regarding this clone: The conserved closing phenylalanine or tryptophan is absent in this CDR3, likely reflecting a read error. The CDR3 DNA sequence: TGTGCCAGCAGCCAAGTACAGGGTAATGGCTACACCCTC. Translation gives CASSQVQGNGYTL. The V call is TRBV3-1 (or the pseudogene TRBV3-2), the J call TRBJ1-2; a weak D match, TRBD1 (6 bases). The CDR3 spans 13 residues. Germline CDR1 LGHDT, CDR2 YNNKEL (reference sequence). V lost 1 base to trimming and J lost 6 bases, with 9 bases between them.

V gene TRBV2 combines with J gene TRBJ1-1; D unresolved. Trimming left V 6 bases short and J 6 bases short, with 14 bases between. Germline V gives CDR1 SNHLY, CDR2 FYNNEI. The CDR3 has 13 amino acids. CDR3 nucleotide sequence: TGTGCCAGCAGGGTCCGGGAGGGCGCTGAAGCTTTCTTT. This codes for CASRVREGAEAFF.

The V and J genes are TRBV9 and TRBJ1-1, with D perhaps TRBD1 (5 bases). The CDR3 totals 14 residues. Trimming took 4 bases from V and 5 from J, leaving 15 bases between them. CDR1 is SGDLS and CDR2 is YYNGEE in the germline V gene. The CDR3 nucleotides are TGTGCCAGCAGCCGCCAGGACATAAGGACTGAAGCTTTCTTT. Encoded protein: CASSRQDIRTEAFF. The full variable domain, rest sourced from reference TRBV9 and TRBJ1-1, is DSGVTQTPKHLITATGQRVTLRCSPRSGDLSVYWYQQSLDQGLQFLIQYYNGEERAKGNILERFSAQQFPDLHSELNLSSLELGDSALYFCASSRQDIRTEAFFGQGTRLTVV.

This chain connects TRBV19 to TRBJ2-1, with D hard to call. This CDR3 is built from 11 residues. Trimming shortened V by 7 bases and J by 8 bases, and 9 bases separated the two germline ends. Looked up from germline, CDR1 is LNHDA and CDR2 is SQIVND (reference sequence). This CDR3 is CASMSAYEQFF. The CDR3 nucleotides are TGTGCCAGTATGAGTGCCTATGAGCAGTTCTTC.